The 29 T cell receptor beta chains below come from one sample, sequenced in a study of blood T cell repertoires in COVID-19 (dated by TCRdb to 2020 to 2022). The library was produced with the immunoSEQ multiplex PCR assay. TCRdb took over this immuneACCESS table, retaining in-frame rearrangements with V and J assigned. Such tables are incomplete; in checked studies, under half of the missing clones stem from an unresolved V gene, and the remainder is unexplained. The sample data list approximately 300,000 clones, and around 80% of these were observed just once. Approximately 1.2% of the sample comes from the top ten. Sequencing was performed on peripheral blood. These receptor sequences come from a woman aged 45 to 65 with acute or convalescent COVID-19.

This chain uses TRBV6-1 with TRBJ1-2; D possibly corresponds to TRBD1 (5 bases). Germline V gene sequence: CDR1 MNHNS, CDR2 SASEGT. Between the trimmed V and J ends, which lost 1 base and 6 bases, there was a span of 21 bases. The CDR3 spans 17 residues. The CDR3: CASSEVGEGRGTNGYTF. CDR3 nucleotides: TGTGCCAGCAGTGAAGTTGGGGAGGGGCGAGGCACTAATGGCTACACCTTC.

This clone occurred once. The chain is built from TRBV5-4 and TRBJ2-2; D is ambiguous. The CDR3 contains 16 residues. The germline V gene has CDR1 SGHNT and CDR2 YYREEE (reference sequence). The V gene lost 4 bases and the J gene lost 1 base, with 14 bases spanning the gap. The CDR3 spells CASSPQISGNTGELFF. The CDR3 DNA reads TGTGCCAGCAGCCCCCAGATTTCAGGGAACACCGGGGAGCTGTTTTTT.

This chain uses TRBV25-1 with TRBJ2-5; TRBD1 might be the D (6 bases). V shed 5 bases and J shed 5 bases, with 15 bases lying between them. Per the germline V gene, CDR1 is MGHDK and CDR2 is SYGVNS. CDR3 length: 14 amino acids. This chain's CDR3 is CASSTTQGGETQYF. CDR3 sequence (DNA): TGTGCCAGCAGTACCACACAGGGTGGTGAGACCCAGTACTTC. Full variable domain (rest looked up from reference TRBV25-1 and TRBJ2-5): EADIYQTPRYLVIGTGKKITLECSQTMGHDKMYWYQQDPGMELHLIHYSYGVNSTEKGDLSSESTVSRIRTEHFPLTLESARPSHTSQYLCASSTTQGGETQYFGPGTRLLVL.

This sequence joins TRBV6-6 and TRBJ1-5; 9 bases are a match to TRBD1. Losses at the gene ends were 5 bases for V and 3 bases for J; bases not matched to a gene: 8. This CDR3 has 16 residues. CDR1 MNHNY and CDR2 SVGAGI come from the germline V gene (reference sequence). The CDR3 protein is CASSAGQGTNNQPQHF. In DNA form, the CDR3 reads TGTGCCAGCAGTGCCGGACAGGGGACAAACAATCAGCCCCAGCATTTT.

V gene TRBV12-3 or TRBV12-4 combines with J gene TRBJ1-2; D is unresolved. V shed 2 bases and J shed 4 bases, with 5 bases lying between them. The CDR3 has 12 amino acids. Here the CDR3 reads CASSLYRYGYTF. As DNA, the CDR3 is TGTGCCAGCAGTTTATATCGCTATGGCTACACCTTC.

The chain recombines TRBV5-6 with TRBJ1-2, with D possibly TRBD1 on 5 matching bases. Trimming removed 1 base from V and 1 base from J, with 14 bases in between. The CDR3 extends over 16 amino acids. The germline gives CDR1 SGHDT, CDR2 YYEEEE. CDR3: CASSLKAGHLNYGYTF. DNA of the CDR3: TGTGCCAGCAGCTTGAAGGCAGGGCACCTTAACTATGGCTACACCTTC. Looking up the rest from reference TRBV5-6 and TRBJ1-2 gives the full variable domain: DAGVTQSPTHLIKTRGQQVTLRCSPKSGHDTVSWYQQALGQGPQFIFQYYEEEERQRGNFPDRFSGHQFPNYSSELNVNALLLGDSALYLCASSLKAGHLNYGYTFGSGTRLTVV.

The chain uses TRBV6-5 and TRBJ1-2; 7 bases are a match to TRBD1. The CDR3 loop spans 14 amino acids. From germline, CDR1 is MNHEY and CDR2 SVGAGI. With 4 bases clipped from V and 4 bases from J, the junction kept 6 bases outside the gene matches. Here the CDR3 reads CASSSGTVLYGYTF. Here the CDR3 DNA reads TGTGCCAGCAGTTCCGGGACAGTCCTCTATGGCTACACCTTC.

The chain has TRBV6-4 and TRBJ2-2; D uncertain. There are 14 residues in the CDR3. Trimming removed 6 bases from V and 1 base from J, with 9 bases in between. Germline V gives CDR1 MRHNA, CDR2 SNTAGT. CDR3 protein: CASSPGENTGELFF. CDR3 sequence (DNA): TGTGCCAGCAGCCCGGGTGAGAACACCGGGGAGCTGTTTTTT.

The rearrangement joins TRBV5-6 to TRBJ2-1; 13 bases align to TRBD2. V shed 1 base, J shed 0 bases, and the junction held 7 bases outside the gene matches. In germline, CDR1 is SGHDT, CDR2 YYEEEE. The CDR3 consists of 19 residues. For the CDR3, the DNA is TGTGCCAGCAGCTTGAGGACTAGCGGGGGACCTTTCTCCTACAATGAGCAGTTCTTC. Translated: CASSLRTSGGPFSYNEQFF. The full variable domain, completed using reference TRBV5-6 and TRBJ2-1, is DAGVTQSPTHLIKTRGQQVTLRCSPKSGHDTVSWYQQALGQGPQFIFQYYEEEERQRGNFPDRFSGHQFPNYSSELNVNALLLGDSALYLCASSLRTSGGPFSYNEQFFGPGTRLTVL.

The J gene is TRBJ1-5, the V gene TRBV2, with D unclear. Germline V gene sequence: CDR1 SNHLY, CDR2 FYNNEI. The CDR3 is 13 residues long. Trimming stripped 3 bases from V and 7 bases from J, with 10 bases between. The CDR3 protein is CASSDEHRQPQHF. The DNA of the CDR3 is TGTGCCAGCAGTGATGAGCACAGACAGCCCCAGCATTTT. The variable domain in full, with the rest retrieved from reference TRBV2 and TRBJ1-5, is EPEVTQTPSHQVTQMGQEVILRCVPISNHLYFYWYRQILGQKVEFLVSFYNNEISEKSEIFDDQFSVERPDGSNFTLKIRSTKLEDSAMYFCASSDEHRQPQHFGDGTRLSIL.

V usage is TRBV5-1 and J usage is TRBJ2-7; 8 positions agree with TRBD1. V was pared by 2 bases and J by 6 bases, with 4 bases of the junction left unmatched. Germline CDR1 SGHRS, CDR2 YFSETQ. There are 13 residues in the CDR3. The chain's CDR3 is CASSFGQGGEQYV. CDR3 sequence (DNA): TGCGCCAGCAGCTTCGGACAGGGAGGCGAGCAGTACGTC.

The chain employs TRBV24-1 and TRBJ2-5; D remains ambiguous. The CDR3 has 12 residues. The V gene's germline CDR1 is KGHDR and CDR2 SFDVKD. V gave up 4 bases and J gave up 0 bases, with 2 bases separating them. CDR3 sequence reads: CATSDNQETQYF. The CDR3 DNA is TGTGCCACCAGTGACAACCAAGAGACCCAGTACTTC.

This rearrangement joins TRBV2 to TRBJ2-5; D possibly corresponds to TRBD2 (5 bases). In germline, CDR1 is SNHLY, CDR2 FYNNEI. Trimming took off 6 bases at V and 3 bases at J, with 11 bases between the two ends. This CDR3 is built from 13 residues. CDR3 DNA: TGTGCCAGCAGGGCCGACGGGGAAGAGACCCAGTACTTC. Translation gives CASRADGEETQYF.

J is TRBJ2-3 and V is TRBV7-9; 8 bases line up with TRBD1. The J segment lost 4 bases and the V segment lost 2 bases, leaving 5 bases of the junction unmatched. CDR1 is SEHNR, CDR2 FQNEAQ, per germline (reference sequence). This CDR3 is 15 amino acids long. The CDR3 DNA is TGTGCCAGCAGCTTAATATCAGGGGGCTCAGATACGCAGTATTTT. Protein: CASSLISGGSDTQYF.

The V call is TRBV15, the J call TRBJ1-4; a weak D match, TRBD1 (5 bases). The length of the CDR3 is 19 residues. V shed 2 bases and J shed 0 bases, with 19 bases lying between them. Germline loops: CDR1 LNHNV, CDR2 YYDKDF (reference sequence). CDR3 DNA: TGTGCCACCAGCAGATCCCCGGGGGGGGTTCATGCAACTAATGAAAAACTGTTTTTT. This codes for CATSRSPGGVHATNEKLFF.

The chain links TRBV4-3 to TRBJ1-2; TRBD1 is a possible D gene (5 bases). Germline V CDR1 and CDR2: LGHNA, YSLEER. V dropped 1 base and J dropped 2 bases, with 8 bases sitting between them. The CDR3 runs to 14 residues. CDR3 bases: TGCGCCAGCAGCCAAGTTTCAGGGAACTATGGCTACACCTTC. It encodes CASSQVSGNYGYTF.

The rearrangement joins TRBV2 to TRBJ1-1; possible D gene TRBD1, 5 bases. Between the trimmed V and J ends, which lost 5 bases and 3 bases, there was a span of 28 bases. Germline CDR1 and CDR2: SNHLY and FYNNEI. The CDR3 runs 19 residues. CDR3 region: CASSPTGGPYQGADTEAFF. Here the CDR3 DNA reads TGTGCCAGCAGTCCCACCGGGGGACCCTATCAAGGAGCGGACACTGAAGCTTTCTTT.

The rearrangement links TRBV2 to TRBJ2-5; tentatively, D is TRBD2 (6 bases). The CDR3 covers 13 residues. The germline CDR1 and CDR2 sequences are SNHLY and FYNNEI. The V gene lost 5 bases and the J gene lost 2 bases, with 9 bases spanning the gap. The CDR3 loop is CASSWAGQETQYF. CDR3 coding DNA: TGTGCCAGCAGTTGGGCGGGGCAAGAGACCCAGTACTTC.

The gene calls are TRBV2 and TRBJ1-6, with TRBD1 as a possible D gene (6 bases). Looked up from germline, CDR1 is SNHLY and CDR2 is FYNNEI. Deletions cut 6 bases from V and 6 bases from J, with 24 bases between. The CDR3 runs to 18 residues. CDR3 sequence reads: CASSSQGTVLQINSPLHF. The CDR3, as DNA: TGTGCCAGCAGCTCACAGGGAACAGTACTTCAAATTAATTCACCCCTCCACTTT.

This clone has only a few counts. The DNA of the CDR3 is TGTGCTAGTGGTTTGATCGCGGGACAGGGCGACTATGGCTACACCTTC. Translation gives CASGLIAGQGDYGYTF. The chain employs TRBV12-5 and TRBJ1-2; 9 bases align to TRBD1. This CDR3 is 16 amino acids long. V trimming: 2 bases; J trimming: 3 bases; junction bases outside the gene matches: 7. Germline CDR1 LGHNT, CDR2 FRNRAP. Complete variable domain (other parts from reference TRBV12-5 and TRBJ1-2): DARVTQTPRHKVTEMGQEVTMRCQPILGHNTVFWYRQTMMQGLELLAYFRNRAPLDDSGMPKDRFSAEMPDATLATLKIQPSEPRDSAVYFCASGLIAGQGDYGYTFGSGTRLTVV.

The J gene is TRBJ2-3, the V gene TRBV10-3, with 14 nucleotides matching TRBD2. CDR3 size: 17 residues. V dropped 4 bases and J dropped 0; count of bases not matched to a gene: 3. Germline V gene data show CDR1 as ENHRY and CDR2 as SYGVKD. The CDR3 loop is CAISGRTSGGSTDTQYF. The CDR3 bases are TGTGCCATCAGTGGGCGGACTAGCGGGGGGAGCACAGATACGCAGTATTTT.

This clone was counted between two and nine times. The chain employs TRBV5-8 and TRBJ2-3; D perhaps matches TRBD2 (6 bases). The CDR3 spans 14 residues. CDR1 and CDR2 (germline): SGHTS, YDEGEE. Trimming cost V 2 bases and J 0 bases, with 7 bases left between them. The CDR3 sequence: CASSLGGSTDTQYF. For the CDR3, the DNA is TGTGCCAGCAGCTTAGGAGGGAGCACAGATACGCAGTATTTT.

The chain uses TRBV5-1 and TRBJ2-1; tentative D call: TRBD2 (6 bases). Germline-derived CDR1 and CDR2 are SGHRS and YFSETQ. The CDR3 is made up of 15 amino acids. Trimming left V 4 bases short and J 0 bases short, with 11 bases between. The CDR3 DNA reads TGCGCCAGCAGCACCCCGACTAGCTCCTACAATGAGCAGTTCTTC. Translating it yields CASSTPTSSYNEQFF.

The chain joins TRBV10-3 to TRBJ2-1; the match to TRBD1 covers 11 bases. CDR3 length: 14 amino acids. Germline V lookup: CDR1 ENHRY, CDR2 SYGVKD. Losses at the gene ends were 8 bases for V and 7 bases for J; bases not matched to a gene: 7. CDR3 coding DNA: TGTGCCATCGTAGCGGGGACAGGGGGAAATGAGCAGTTCTTC. This sequence encodes CAIVAGTGGNEQFF.

This clone has only one observation. This chain uses TRBV21-1 with TRBJ2-7; the D call TRBD1 from the table was never checked on the DNA. TRBV21-1 is recorded as a pseudogene. This CDR3 region has 15 residues. The CDR3 sequence is CASSKTRTGVLVQYV. DNA for the CDR3: TGTGCCAGCAGCAAAACTAGGACAGGCGTTCTCGTGCAGTACGTC.

The chain combines TRBV30 with TRBJ1-2; D ambiguous. V dropped 4 bases and J dropped 2 bases, with 11 bases sitting between them. CDR1 and CDR2 from the germline V gene are GTSNPN and SVGIG (reference sequence). CDR3 length: 13 amino acids. CDR3 region: CAWTSGNNYGYTF. The DNA for the CDR3 is TGTGCCTGGACCTCGGGAAACAACTATGGCTACACCTTC.

The V call is TRBV18, the J call TRBJ2-7; D is ambiguous. V lost 0 bases and J lost 3, with 6 bases in between. The CDR3 length is 13 residues. Germline CDR1 reads KGHSH; CDR2 reads LQKENI. The CDR3 reads CASSPPSVYEQYF. DNA for the CDR3: TGTGCCAGCTCACCACCATCAGTCTACGAGCAGTACTTC.

The chain joins TRBV11-2 to TRBJ1-2, with a possible D match to TRBD1 (6 bases). The CDR3 contains 12 residues. V lost 7 bases and J 4 bases, leaving 10 bases between the germline ends. Germline CDR1 reads SGHAT; CDR2 reads FQNNGV. The CDR3 DNA is TGTGCCAGCAAAGAGACAGGCTATGGCTACACCTTC. Protein product: CASKETGYGYTF.

V gene TRBV18 combines with J gene TRBJ2-1; 8 bases are a match to TRBD1. The length of the CDR3 is 15 residues. The junction had 8 bases not matched to a gene; V was cut back by 2 bases and J by 8 bases. Germline V lookup: CDR1 KGHSH, CDR2 LQKENI. The CDR3 loop reads CASSPGQGARDEQFF. In DNA form, the CDR3 reads TGTGCCAGCTCACCAGGGCAGGGGGCTAGGGATGAGCAGTTCTTC.